This is a list of T cell receptor beta chains from one sample in a study of T cell responses to AZD1222 COVID-19 vaccine. This table comes from immunoSEQ multiplex PCR, and its TCRdb copy is limited to in-frame clones, with some not included. The profile shows under 200,000 clones, more than 75% of them singletons. The input for sequencing was peripheral blood, taken 28 days after the second AZD1222 dose. These receptors came from an adult who received the AZD1222 COVID-19 vaccine. CDR3s include the opening cysteine and the closing phenylalanine or tryptophan. D genes are given only for firm matches. Clone sizes are given selectively: once, few, many, or a class where the clone is expanded.

V gene	J gene	D gene	clone size	CDR3 protein	CDR3 DNA
TRBV7-2	TRBJ2-3	.	.	CASSLGPLRTDTQYF	TGTGCCAGCAGCCTGGGACCGTTACGCACAGATACGCAGTATTTT
TRBV9	TRBJ2-2	.	.	CASSVGADTGELFF	TGTGCCAGCAGCGTCGGGGCCGACACCGGGGAGCTGTTTTTT
TRBV19	TRBJ1-5	TRBD1	.	CASSIGGGGRQPQHF	TGTGCCAGTAGTATAGGAGGAGGGGGCAGGCAGCCCCAGCATTTT
TRBV5-4	TRBJ1-3	.	.	CASSSGTAGSSGNTIYF	TGTGCCAGCAGCTCCGGGACGGCGGGGAGCTCTGGAAACACCATATATTTT
TRBV2	TRBJ1-2	.	once	CASSDRPGRLGGYTF	TGTGCCAGCAGTGATAGGCCAGGGAGGCTCGGTGGCTACACCTTC
TRBV24-1	TRBJ2-1	TRBD2	.	CAVGERGLNLDEQFF	TGTGCCGTGGGGGAGCGGGGATTGAATTTAGATGAGCAGTTCTTC
TRBV27	TRBJ1-6	.	.	CASFLRAGTGAGHF	TGTGCCAGCTTTCTCAGGGCAGGGACCGGAGCTGGCCACTTT
TRBV12-3/TRBV12-4	TRBJ2-7	.	.	CASSSSRRYEQYF	TGTGCCAGCAGTTCCAGTCGGAGGTACGAGCAGTACTTC
TRBV5-1	TRBJ2-6	.	.	CASSPDPGANVLTF	TGCGCCAGCAGCCCCGACCCTGGGGCCAACGTCCTGACTTTC
TRBV6-2/TRBV6-3	TRBJ2-3	.	.	CASSYSGSVDTQYF	TGTGCCAGCAGTTACTCGGGCAGCGTGGATACGCAGTATTTT
TRBV18	TRBJ2-5	TRBD1	.	CASSPPTGGRETQYF	TGTGCCAGCTCACCCCCGACAGGGGGCAGAGAGACCCAGTACTTC
TRBV20-1	TRBJ2-7	.	.	CSGIDTGPGRYEQYF	TGCAGTGGTATTGATACAGGGCCCGGCAGGTACGAGCAGTACTTC
TRBV7-2	TRBJ1-4	TRBD1	.	CASSLTGDEREKLFF	TGTGCCAGCAGCCTTACAGGGGACGAGCGTGAAAAACTGTTTTTT
TRBV10-3	TRBJ2-7	.	.	CAIRAGDDEQYF	TGTGCCATCAGGGCAGGGGACGACGAGCAGTACTTC
TRBV12-3/TRBV12-4	TRBJ1-2	.	.	CASSPGAQGYTF	TGTGCCAGCAGCCCGGGGGCGCAAGGCTACACCTTC
TRBV4-1	TRBJ2-4	.	.	CASSQGAAGYIQYF	TGCGCCAGCAGCCAAGGGGCGGCCGGGTACATTCAGTACTTC
TRBV6-2/TRBV6-3	TRBJ2-7	TRBD2	.	CASSYLASGRREQYF	TGTGCCAGCAGTTATCTAGCTAGCGGGAGACGCGAGCAGTACTTC
TRBV3-1/TRBV3-2	TRBJ2-7	.	.	CASSQTHSHEQYF	TGTGCCAGCAGCCAAACACATTCTCACGAGCAGTACTTC
TRBV18	TRBJ1-5	TRBD1	.	CASSPTGQGAGQPQHF	TGTGCCAGCTCACCCACGGGACAGGGAGCAGGTCAGCCCCAGCATTTT
TRBV7-2	TRBJ2-5	TRBD2	.	CASSSSGSGQETQYF	TGTGCCAGCAGTAGCAGCGGGAGTGGGCAAGAGACCCAGTACTTC
TRBV15	TRBJ1-1	.	.	CATSREGPRRTEAFF	TGTGCCACCAGCAGAGAAGGTCCCAGAAGGACTGAAGCTTTCTTT
TRBV27	TRBJ2-5	.	.	CASSLVEQETQYF	TGTGCCAGCAGTTTGGTGGAACAAGAGACCCAGTACTTC
TRBV11-1	TRBJ1-4	TRBD1	.	CASSPGQGAGGKTVF	TGTGCCAGCAGCCCTGGACAGGGGGCGGGGGGAAAAACTGTTTTT
TRBV28	TRBJ2-5	TRBD1	.	CASSSLTGAQETQYF	TGTGCCAGCAGTTCACTCACAGGGGCCCAAGAGACCCAGTACTTC
TRBV9	TRBJ2-7	TRBD1	.	CASSVDWGQGTYEQYF	TGTGCCAGCAGCGTAGATTGGGGACAGGGCACCTACGAGCAGTACTTC
TRBV19	TRBJ1-5	.	.	CASSIVQDSNQPQHF	TGTGCCAGTAGTATTGTACAGGATAGCAATCAGCCCCAGCATTTT
TRBV7-2	TRBJ2-7	TRBD2	few	CASSGGTSDSYEQYF	TGTGCCAGCAGCGGCGGGACTAGCGACTCCTACGAGCAGTACTTC
TRBV11-2	TRBJ1-2	TRBD1	.	CASSPMDRVWGYTF	TGTGCCAGCAGCCCCATGGACAGGGTCTGGGGCTACACCTTC
TRBV24-1	TRBJ2-5	.	.	CATSDLGETQYF	TGTGCCACCAGTGATTTGGGAGAGACCCAGTACTTC
TRBV6-2/TRBV6-3	TRBJ2-7	.	once	CASSYERGAVYEQYF	TGTGCCAGCAGTTACGAGCGAGGGGCCGTCTACGAGCAGTACTTC
TRBV9	TRBJ2-3	TRBD2	.	CASSALSGFAASSTDTQYF	TGTGCCAGCAGCGCGCTTAGCGGGTTTGCGGCCTCTAGCACAGATACGCAGTATTTT
TRBV7-3	TRBJ2-2	TRBD1	.	CASSSPGGSGELFF	TGTGCCAGCAGTTCCCCAGGGGGCTCCGGGGAGCTGTTTTTT
TRBV25-1	TRBJ2-7	TRBD1	.	CASSPGQGTYEQYF	TGTGCCAGCAGCCCGGGACAGGGAACCTACGAGCAGTACTTC
TRBV19	TRBJ2-1	.	.	CASSTTVSSYNEQFF	TGTGCCAGTAGTACGACGGTGAGCTCCTACAATGAGCAGTTCTTC
TRBV20-1	TRBJ1-2	.	.	CRSEGYGYTF	TGCAGGTCGGAGGGCTATGGCTACACCTTC
TRBV19	TRBJ2-5	.	.	CASSGGREYQETQYF	TGTGCCAGTAGTGGGGGGCGGGAGTACCAAGAGACCCAGTACTTC
TRBV7-9	TRBJ1-4	.	.	CASSPHPQGVNEKLFF	TGTGCCAGCAGCCCCCACCCACAGGGCGTTAATGAAAAACTGTTTTTT
TRBV14	TRBJ2-7	TRBD2	once	CASSYGQAGGYEQYF	TGTGCCAGCAGCTACGGCCAAGCGGGAGGCTACGAGCAGTACTTC
TRBV5-5	TRBJ2-7	.	.	CASSLYRAYEQYF	TGTGCCAGCAGCTTGTACAGGGCCTACGAGCAGTACTTC